This T cell receptor (beta chain) was found in a study of shared clonotypes between healthy human individuals. This clone was seen just once. Assay used: immunoSEQ multiplex PCR; TCRdb lists only in-frame clones, some missing. The sample has 1.4 million to 1.5 million clones, about 96% seen once; the top ten hold over 1%. Germline CDR1 is SNHLY and CDR2 is FYNNEI. This CDR3 spans 12 amino acids. Trimming removed 6 bases from V and 6 bases from J, with 11 bases in between. The sequenced sample consisted of naive CD4+ T cells sorted from blood. Described subset: CD45RA+ positively selected. This chain links TRBV2 with TRBJ1-2, with D maybe TRBD1 (5 bases). The TCR was taken from a man aged 25-45 years in good health. The chain's CDR3 is CASSLRGDGYTF. The CDR3 coding sequence is TGTGCCAGCAGCCTTAGGGGAGATGGCTACACCTTC. The full variable domain, completed using reference TRBV2 and TRBJ1-2, is EPEVTQTPSHQVTQMGQEVILRCVPISNHLYFYWYRQILGQKVEFLVSFYNNEISEKSEIFDDQFSVERPDGSNFTLKIRSTKLEDSAMYFCASSLRGDGYTFGSGTRLTVV.